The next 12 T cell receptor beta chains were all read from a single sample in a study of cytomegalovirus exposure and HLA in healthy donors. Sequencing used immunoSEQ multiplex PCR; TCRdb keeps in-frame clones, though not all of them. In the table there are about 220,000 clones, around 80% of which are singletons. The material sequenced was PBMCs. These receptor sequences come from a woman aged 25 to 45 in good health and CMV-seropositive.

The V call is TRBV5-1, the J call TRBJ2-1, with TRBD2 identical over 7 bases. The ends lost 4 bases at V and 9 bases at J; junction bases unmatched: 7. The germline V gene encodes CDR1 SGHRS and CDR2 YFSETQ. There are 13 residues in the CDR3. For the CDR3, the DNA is TGCGCCAGCAGCACCGGACTAGTAGCTGAGCAGTTCTTC. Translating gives CASSTGLVAEQFF.

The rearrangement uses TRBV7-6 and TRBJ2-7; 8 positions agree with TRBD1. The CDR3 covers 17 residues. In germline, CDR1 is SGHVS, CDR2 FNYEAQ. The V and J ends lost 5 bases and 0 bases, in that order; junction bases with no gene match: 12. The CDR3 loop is CASSLIQQGEVSYEQYF. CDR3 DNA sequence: TGTGCCAGCAGCCTAATACAACAGGGGGAGGTCTCCTACGAGCAGTACTTC.

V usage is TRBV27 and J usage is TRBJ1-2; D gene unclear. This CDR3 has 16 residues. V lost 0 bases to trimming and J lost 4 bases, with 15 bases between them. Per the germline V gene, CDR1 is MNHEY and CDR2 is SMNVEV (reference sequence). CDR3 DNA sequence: TGTGCCAGCAGTTTATCGGGGATGACATTATCCTATGGCTACACCTTC. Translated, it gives CASSLSGMTLSYGYTF.

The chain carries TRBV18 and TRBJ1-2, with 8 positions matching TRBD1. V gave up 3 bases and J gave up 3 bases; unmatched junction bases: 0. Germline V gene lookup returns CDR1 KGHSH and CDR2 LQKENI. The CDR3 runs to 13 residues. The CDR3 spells CASSPGQDYGYTF. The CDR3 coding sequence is TGTGCCAGCTCACCGGGACAGGACTATGGCTACACCTTC.

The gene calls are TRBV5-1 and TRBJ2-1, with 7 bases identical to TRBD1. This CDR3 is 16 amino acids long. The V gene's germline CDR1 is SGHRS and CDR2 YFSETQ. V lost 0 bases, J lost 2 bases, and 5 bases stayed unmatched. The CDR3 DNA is TGCGCCAGCAGCTTGGGACAGGGTAGAACCTACAATGAGCAGTTCTTC. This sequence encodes CASSLGQGRTYNEQFF.

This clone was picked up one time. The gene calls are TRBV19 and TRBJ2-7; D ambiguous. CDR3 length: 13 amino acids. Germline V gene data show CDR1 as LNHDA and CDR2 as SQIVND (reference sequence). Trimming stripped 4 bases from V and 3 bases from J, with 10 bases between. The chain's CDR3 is CASSRQDHYEQYF. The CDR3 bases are TGTGCCAGTAGTAGGCAGGACCACTACGAGCAGTACTTC.

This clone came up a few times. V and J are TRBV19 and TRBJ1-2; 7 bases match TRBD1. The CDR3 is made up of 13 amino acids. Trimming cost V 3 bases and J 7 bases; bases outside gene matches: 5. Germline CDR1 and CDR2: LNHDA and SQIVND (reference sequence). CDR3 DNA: TGTGCCAGTAGTATTACGACAGGGACTGGCTACACCTTC. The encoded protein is CASSITTGTGYTF.

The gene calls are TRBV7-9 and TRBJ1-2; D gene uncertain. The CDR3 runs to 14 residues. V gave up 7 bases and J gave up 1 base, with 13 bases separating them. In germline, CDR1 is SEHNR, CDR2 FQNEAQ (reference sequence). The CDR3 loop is CASIRTEVNYGYTF. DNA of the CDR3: TGTGCCAGCATCAGGACGGAAGTTAACTATGGCTACACCTTC.

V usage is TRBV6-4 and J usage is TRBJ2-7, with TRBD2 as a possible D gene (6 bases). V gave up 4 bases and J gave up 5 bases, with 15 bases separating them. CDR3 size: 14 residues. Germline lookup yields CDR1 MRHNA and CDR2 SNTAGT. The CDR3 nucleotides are TGTGCCAGCAGTGCCCGACTAGTTCCCCACGAGCAGTACTTC. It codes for CASSARLVPHEQYF.

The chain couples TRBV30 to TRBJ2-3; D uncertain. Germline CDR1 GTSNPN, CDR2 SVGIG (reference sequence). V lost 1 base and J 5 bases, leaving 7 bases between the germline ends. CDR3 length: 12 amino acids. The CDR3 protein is CAWSGSGDTQYF. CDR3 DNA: TGTGCCTGGAGTGGGTCCGGAGATACGCAGTATTTT.

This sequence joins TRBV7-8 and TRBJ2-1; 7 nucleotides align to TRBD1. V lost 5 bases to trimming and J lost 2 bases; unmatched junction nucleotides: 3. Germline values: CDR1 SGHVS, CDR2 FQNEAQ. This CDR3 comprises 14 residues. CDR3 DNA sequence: TGTGCCAGCAGCCCGACAGGGACCTACAATGAGCAGTTCTTC. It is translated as CASSPTGTYNEQFF.

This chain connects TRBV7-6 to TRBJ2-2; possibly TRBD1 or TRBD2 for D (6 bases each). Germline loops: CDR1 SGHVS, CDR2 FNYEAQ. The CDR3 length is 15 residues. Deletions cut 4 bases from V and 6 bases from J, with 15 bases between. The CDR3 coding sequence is TGTGCCAGCAGCTCCACAGAGGGGGGAGCCGGGGAGCTGTTTTTT. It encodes CASSSTEGGAGELFF.